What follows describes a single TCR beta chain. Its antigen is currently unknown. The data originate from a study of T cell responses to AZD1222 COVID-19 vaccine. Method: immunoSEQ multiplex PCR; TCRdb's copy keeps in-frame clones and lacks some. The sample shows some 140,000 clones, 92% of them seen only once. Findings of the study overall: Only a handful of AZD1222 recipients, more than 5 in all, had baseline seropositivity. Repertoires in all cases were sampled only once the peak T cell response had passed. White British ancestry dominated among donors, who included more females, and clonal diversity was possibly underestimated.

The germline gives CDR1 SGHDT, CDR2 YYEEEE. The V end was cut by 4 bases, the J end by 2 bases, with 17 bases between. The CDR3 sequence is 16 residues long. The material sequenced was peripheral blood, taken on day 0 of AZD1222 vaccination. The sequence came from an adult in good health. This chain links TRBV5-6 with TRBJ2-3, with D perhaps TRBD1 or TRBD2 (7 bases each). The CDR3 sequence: CASSMTGRGATDTQYF. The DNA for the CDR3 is TGTGCCAGCAGCATGACAGGGAGGGGGGCCACAGATACGCAGTATTTT.